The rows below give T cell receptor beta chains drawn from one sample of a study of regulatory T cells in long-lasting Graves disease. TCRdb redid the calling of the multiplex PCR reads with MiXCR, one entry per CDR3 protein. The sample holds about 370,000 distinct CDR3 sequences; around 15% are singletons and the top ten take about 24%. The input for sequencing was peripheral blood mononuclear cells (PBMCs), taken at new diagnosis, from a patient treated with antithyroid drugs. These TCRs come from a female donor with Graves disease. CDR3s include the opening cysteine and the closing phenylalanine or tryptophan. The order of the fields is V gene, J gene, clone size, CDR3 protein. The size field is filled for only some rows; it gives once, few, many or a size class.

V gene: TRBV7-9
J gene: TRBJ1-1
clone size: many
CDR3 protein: CASSPQTRQGERFTEAFF

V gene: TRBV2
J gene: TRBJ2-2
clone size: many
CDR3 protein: CASSSDSGRNTGELFF

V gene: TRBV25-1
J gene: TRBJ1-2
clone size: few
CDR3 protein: CASSELGTNYGYTF

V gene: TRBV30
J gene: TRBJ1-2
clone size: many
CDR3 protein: CAWSPGMANSYGYTF

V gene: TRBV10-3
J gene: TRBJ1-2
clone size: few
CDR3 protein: CATPGEVEGYTF

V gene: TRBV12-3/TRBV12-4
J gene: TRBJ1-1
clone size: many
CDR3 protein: CASSNGGRQGNTEAFF

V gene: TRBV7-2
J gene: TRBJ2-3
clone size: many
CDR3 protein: CASSPPGTTTDTQYF

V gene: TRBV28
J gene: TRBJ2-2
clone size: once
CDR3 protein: CASSPSLASTGELFF

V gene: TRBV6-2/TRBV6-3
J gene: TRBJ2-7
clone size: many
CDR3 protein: CASSYSEKTYEQYF

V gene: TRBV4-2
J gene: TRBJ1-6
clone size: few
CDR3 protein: CASSQVPIGQVNSPLHF

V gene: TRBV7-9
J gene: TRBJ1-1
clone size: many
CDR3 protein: CASSLALIREAFF

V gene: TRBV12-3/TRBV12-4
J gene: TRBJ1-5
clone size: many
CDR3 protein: CASRSGTGYQPQHF

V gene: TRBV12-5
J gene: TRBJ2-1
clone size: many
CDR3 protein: CASGSGGARQNNEQFF

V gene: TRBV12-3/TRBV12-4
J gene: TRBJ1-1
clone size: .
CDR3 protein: CASSVSTEAFF

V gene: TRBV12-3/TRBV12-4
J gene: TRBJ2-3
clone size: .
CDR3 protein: CASSGPPKGPDTQYF

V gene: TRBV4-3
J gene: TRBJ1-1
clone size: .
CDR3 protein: CASSHQQGARAEAFF

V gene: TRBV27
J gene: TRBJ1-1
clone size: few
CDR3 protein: CASSFTGQREAFF

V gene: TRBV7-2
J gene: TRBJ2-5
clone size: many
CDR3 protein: CASSLTHGTTVTGYF

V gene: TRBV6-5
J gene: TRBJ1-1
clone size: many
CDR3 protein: CASSYSSRVYEAFF

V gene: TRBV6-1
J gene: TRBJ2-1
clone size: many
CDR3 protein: CASSEDRGRGQGEQFF

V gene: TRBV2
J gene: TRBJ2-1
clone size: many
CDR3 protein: CASSYGLAGVEQFF

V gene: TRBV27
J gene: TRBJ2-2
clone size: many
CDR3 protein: CASTVRGLTGELFF

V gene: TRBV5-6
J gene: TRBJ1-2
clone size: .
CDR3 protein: CASSPRLLYGYTF

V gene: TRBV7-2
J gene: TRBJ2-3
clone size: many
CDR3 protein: CASSLAGGPADTQYF

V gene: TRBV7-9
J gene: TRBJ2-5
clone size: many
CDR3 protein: CASSLVRWGSQETQYF

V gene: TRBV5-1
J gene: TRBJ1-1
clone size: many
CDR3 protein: CASSSGQDTEAFF

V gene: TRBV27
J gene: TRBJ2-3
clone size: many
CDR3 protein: CASRDQGTDTQYF